These T cell receptor beta chains were read from a single sample in a study of blood T cell repertoires in COVID-19. Assay used: immunoSEQ multiplex PCR; TCRdb lists only in-frame clones, some missing. The table lists about 230,000 clones, about 85% of them singletons. The sequencing sample was made of peripheral blood. Receptors were obtained from a woman at least 80 years old with acute or convalescent COVID-19. CDR3s include the opening cysteine and the closing phenylalanine or tryptophan. Fields, in order: D gene, J gene, clone size, V gene, CDR3 protein, CDR3 DNA. The D gene is left open where the match is weak. Rows give clone size only sometimes, using once, few, many, or a class for an expanded clone.

D: TRBD1; J: TRBJ1-5; size: -; V: TRBV7-2; CDR3: CASSFVGTGEGNQPQHF; DNA: TGTGCCAGCAGCTTCGTAGGTACAGGGGAAGGAAATCAGCCCCAGCATTTT
D: TRBD1; J: TRBJ1-1; size: -; V: TRBV12-5; CDR3: CASGIQGANIEAFF; DNA: TGTGCTAGTGGGATACAGGGGGCGAACATTGAAGCTTTCTTT
D: -; J: TRBJ2-7; size: once; V: TRBV5-4; CDR3: CASSLGPGDYEQYF; DNA: TGTGCCAGCAGCTTGGGTCCCGGGGACTACGAGCAGTACTTC
D: -; J: TRBJ1-2; size: few; V: TRBV29-1; CDR3: CSVEDSHRDTSGYTF; DNA: TGCAGCGTTGAAGATTCCCACCGGGACACTTCTGGCTACACCTTC
D: TRBD1; J: TRBJ2-1; size: -; V: TRBV3-1/TRBV3-2; CDR3: CASSQARQGKFF; DNA: TGTGCCAGCAGCCAAGCTCGACAGGGTAAGTTCTTC
D: -; J: TRBJ1-4; size: -; V: TRBV9; CDR3: CASSVGHQTNEKLFF; DNA: TGTGCCAGCAGCGTAGGACACCAAACTAATGAAAAACTGTTTTTT
D: TRBD2; J: TRBJ2-5; size: -; V: TRBV12-3/TRBV12-4; CDR3: CASSPTGGIGPYF; DNA: TGTGCCAGCAGCCCCACGGGGGGGATCGGTCCTTACTTC
D: TRBD1; J: TRBJ1-1; size: -; V: TRBV6-1; CDR3: CASSARTGRSDTEAFF; DNA: TGTGCCAGCAGTGCCCGGACAGGCCGGTCGGACACTGAAGCTTTCTTT
D: -; J: TRBJ2-2; size: -; V: TRBV5-6; CDR3: CASSLYGSGAAGELFF; DNA: TGTGCCAGCAGCTTGTACGGTTCAGGGGCCGCCGGGGAGCTGTTTTTT
D: TRBD1; J: TRBJ2-7; size: -; V: TRBV18; CDR3: CASSPTTGNSYEQYF; DNA: TGTGCCAGCTCACCAACGACAGGGAACTCCTACGAGCAGTACTTC
D: -; J: TRBJ1-3; size: -; V: TRBV15; CDR3: CATSRDKPGRRGNGNTIYF; DNA: TGTGCCACCAGCAGAGATAAGCCTGGCCGCAGGGGCAATGGAAACACCATATATTTT
D: -; J: TRBJ2-2; size: -; V: TRBV28; CDR3: CASSMPGSYTGELFF; DNA: TGTGCCAGCAGTATGCCCGGGAGCTACACCGGGGAGCTGTTTTTT
D: TRBD1; J: TRBJ2-5; size: -; V: TRBV9; CDR3: CASSVRDRGIQETQYF; DNA: TGTGCCAGCAGCGTAAGGGACAGGGGAATTCAAGAGACCCAGTACTTC
D: -; J: TRBJ1-5; size: -; V: TRBV19; CDR3: CASSADYRVPSNQPQHF; DNA: TGTGCCAGTAGTGCCGATTACAGGGTTCCAAGCAATCAGCCCCAGCATTTT
D: -; J: TRBJ2-3; size: -; V: TRBV5-1; CDR3: CASSLVRDASTDTQYF; DNA: TGCGCCAGCAGCTTGGTCCGAGATGCTAGCACAGATACGCAGTATTTT
D: TRBD2; J: TRBJ2-5; size: once; V: TRBV14; CDR3: CASSQGAGETQYF; DNA: TGTGCCAGCAGCCAAGGAGCGGGGGAGACCCAGTACTTC
D: TRBD1; J: TRBJ1-2; size: -; V: TRBV7-9; CDR3: CASSQQGFEGYTF; DNA: TGTGCCAGCAGTCAACAGGGGTTTGAGGGCTACACCTTC
D: TRBD1; J: TRBJ1-2; size: once; V: TRBV4-1; CDR3: CASSHPQDRDGYTF; DNA: TGCGCCAGCAGCCACCCCCAGGACAGGGATGGCTACACCTTC
D: -; J: TRBJ2-1; size: -; V: TRBV19; CDR3: CASSMRWDTYNEQFF; DNA: TGTGCCAGTAGTATGAGGTGGGACACATACAATGAGCAGTTCTTC
D: TRBD2; J: TRBJ2-5; size: -; V: TRBV28; CDR3: CASSPTGLAGGGETQYF; DNA: TGTGCCAGCAGTCCTACCGGACTAGCGGGAGGAGGGGAGACCCAGTACTTC
D: TRBD2; J: TRBJ2-5; size: once; V: TRBV5-1; CDR3: CASSLVLAGEETQYF; DNA: TGCGCCAGCAGCTTGGTGCTAGCGGGGGAAGAGACCCAGTACTTC
D: TRBD2; J: TRBJ2-3; size: many; V: TRBV19; CDR3: CASRGRGTDTQYF; DNA: TGTGCCAGTAGGGGGAGGGGTACAGATACGCAGTATTTT
D: -; J: TRBJ2-1; size: -; V: TRBV3-1/TRBV3-2; CDR3: CASSRGAQEYNEQFF; DNA: TGTGCCAGCAGTCGGGGGGCTCAGGAGTACAATGAGCAGTTCTTC
D: -; J: TRBJ2-3; size: -; V: TRBV28; CDR3: CASSITSPDTRLKQYF; DNA: TGTGCCAGCAGTATCACCTCCCCGGACACCCGGTTAAAGCAGTATTTT
D: -; J: TRBJ2-2; size: -; V: TRBV2; CDR3: CASPRSTGANTGELFF; DNA: TGTGCCAGCCCTCGGTCGACGGGAGCCAACACCGGGGAGCTGTTTTTT
D: TRBD1; J: TRBJ2-5; size: -; V: TRBV6-5; CDR3: CASTRGQQETQYF; DNA: TGTGCCAGCACCAGGGGACAGCAAGAGACCCAGTACTTC
D: -; J: TRBJ1-4; size: -; V: TRBV27; CDR3: CASSLVRPPVNEKLFF; DNA: TGTGCCAGCAGTTTAGTCAGGCCGCCGGTTAATGAAAAACTGTTTTTT
D: TRBD1; J: TRBJ1-2; size: -; V: TRBV5-1; CDR3: CASSTDRGLYGYTF; DNA: TGCGCCAGCAGTACGGACAGGGGCCTCTATGGCTACACCTTC
D: -; J: TRBJ2-7; size: -; V: TRBV3-1/TRBV3-2; CDR3: CASSQVYGSSYEQYF; DNA: TGTGCCAGCAGCCAAGTCTATGGTAGTAGTTACGAGCAGTACTTC
D: -; J: TRBJ2-1; size: -; V: TRBV7-2; CDR3: CASSLGWANEQFF; DNA: TGTGCCAGCAGCTTAGGTTGGGCAAATGAGCAGTTCTTC
D: TRBD2; J: TRBJ2-1; size: once; V: TRBV20-1; CDR3: CSASTSEQFF; DNA: TGCAGTGCTAGCACTAGCGAACAGTTCTTC
D: TRBD2; J: TRBJ2-1; size: -; V: TRBV2; CDR3: CASVERDLYNEQFF; DNA: TGTGCCAGCGTCGAGCGGGACCTTTACAATGAGCAGTTCTTC
D: -; J: TRBJ2-1; size: -; V: TRBV5-5; CDR3: CASSLSSGSSYNEQFF; DNA: TGTGCCAGCAGCCTAAGTAGCGGTAGCTCCTACAATGAGCAGTTCTTC
D: -; J: TRBJ2-3; size: few; V: TRBV18; CDR3: CASLEELPDTQYF; DNA: TGTGCCAGCCTTGAGGAACTACCGGATACGCAGTATTTT
D: -; J: TRBJ2-1; size: -; V: TRBV7-9; CDR3: CASSFGLRDNEQFF; DNA: TGTGCCAGCAGCTTTGGTTTGCGGGACAATGAGCAGTTCTTC
D: -; J: TRBJ1-2; size: -; V: TRBV6-1; CDR3: CASSDNRGSYGYTF; DNA: TGTGCCAGCAGTGACAATAGGGGCTCATATGGCTACACCTTC
D: TRBD1; J: TRBJ2-1; size: -; V: TRBV6-4; CDR3: CASSVDRANEQFF; DNA: TGTGCCAGCAGTGTCGACAGGGCAAATGAGCAGTTCTTC
D: TRBD1; J: TRBJ1-1; size: -; V: TRBV5-4; CDR3: CASSLDRGRLSNTEAFF; DNA: TGTGCCAGCAGCTTGGACAGGGGGCGCTTATCGAACACTGAAGCTTTCTTT
D: -; J: TRBJ2-7; size: -; V: TRBV4-2; CDR3: CASSQAYRETYEQYF; DNA: TGTGCCAGCAGCCAGGCCTACAGGGAAACCTACGAGCAGTACTTC
D: -; J: TRBJ2-3; size: -; V: TRBV5-1; CDR3: CASSLGGASTDTQYF; DNA: TGCGCCAGCAGCTTAGGGGGGGCAAGCACAGATACGCAGTATTTT
D: TRBD1; J: TRBJ1-1; size: -; V: TRBV28; CDR3: CASSSEDRGTEAFF; DNA: TGTGCCAGCAGTTCAGAGGACAGGGGCACTGAAGCTTTCTTT
D: -; J: TRBJ1-1; size: -; V: TRBV6-5; CDR3: CASSTTGNTEAFF; DNA: TGTGCCAGCAGTACCACAGGGAACACTGAAGCTTTCTTT
D: -; J: TRBJ2-5; size: -; V: TRBV6-5; CDR3: CASSRSNRQQETQYF; DNA: TGTGCCAGCAGTCGTAGTAACAGGCAGCAAGAGACCCAGTACTTC
D: TRBD1; J: TRBJ1-5; size: -; V: TRBV15; CDR3: CATSATGRQPQHF; DNA: TGTGCCACCAGCGCGACAGGGAGGCAGCCCCAGCATTTT
D: -; J: TRBJ1-2; size: -; V: TRBV14; CDR3: CASSPWRDGLYGYTF; DNA: TGTGCCAGCAGCCCCTGGAGGGACGGTCTATATGGCTACACCTTC
D: TRBD2; J: TRBJ2-2; size: -; V: TRBV27; CDR3: CASSLFGGANAGELFF; DNA: TGTGCCAGCAGTTTATTCGGGGGGGCGAATGCCGGGGAGCTGTTTTTT
D: TRBD2; J: TRBJ2-7; size: -; V: TRBV10-2; CDR3: CASSESTSGYEQYF; DNA: TGCGCCAGCAGTGAATCGACTAGCGGGTACGAGCAGTACTTC
D: TRBD2; J: TRBJ2-7; size: -; V: TRBV5-1; CDR3: CASSPYPSGSVEQYF; DNA: TGCGCCAGCAGCCCCTACCCTAGCGGGAGTGTCGAGCAGTACTTC
D: -; J: TRBJ1-5; size: few; V: TRBV19; CDR3: CASKWLRQSGNQPQHF; DNA: TGTGCCAGTAAATGGCTAAGACAGAGCGGCAATCAGCCCCAGCATTTT
D: -; J: TRBJ1-1; size: -; V: TRBV5-1; CDR3: CASSLGRGTTEAFF; DNA: TGCGCCAGCAGCCTAGGACGGGGAACAACTGAAGCTTTCTTT
D: TRBD1; J: TRBJ2-7; size: -; V: TRBV6-2/TRBV6-3; CDR3: CASSYPIQGTGERDEQYF; DNA: TGTGCCAGCAGTTACCCCATTCAAGGGACAGGGGAAAGGGACGAGCAGTACTTC